Sequencing of this T cell receptor beta chain was carried out in a study of T-cell memory formation after mild COVID-19. Notes on the study in general: Some clones that responded were present in memory (sampled pre-infection), which suggests cross-reactive memory joined. Clones contracting across day 15 to 85 had a balanced CD4/CD8 profile; later expanding clones leaned CD4+. Contracting CD4+ clones sat mainly in CM and EM; CD8+ in EMRA.

In regard to this clonotype: What it recognizes is unknown.

TCRdb ran MiXCR on the 5' RACE reads and lists one entry per CDR3 protein. The table has around 180,000 distinct CDR3 sequences, 15% to 20% seen once. This CDR3 has 15 residues. Germline assignment: CDR1 SNHLY and CDR2 FYNNEI. V was shortened by 4 bases and J by 0 bases, with 12 bases between the two germline ends. This receptor was identified in a man between 18 and 35 years old who had mild COVID-19 (a few samples of this study predate the infection). Cell type and time point are not known. Sequencing used PBMCs or a T cell subset sorted from them (not recorded which). The chain couples TRBV2 to TRBJ1-1, with a tentative D call TRBD1 (5 bases). The CDR3 coding sequence is TGTGCCAGCAGTGGGCCGGGACGGCTGAACACTGAAGCTTTCTTT. This encodes CASSGPGRLNTEAFF. The full variable domain, rest sourced from reference TRBV2 and TRBJ1-1, is EPEVTQTPSHQVTQMGQEVILRCVPISNHLYFYWYRQILGQKVEFLVSFYNNEISEKSEIFDDQFSVERPDGSNFTLKIRSTKLEDSAMYFCASSGPGRLNTEAFFGQGTRLTVV.